The 11 T cell receptor beta chains reported below all come from one sample, sequenced in a study of monozygotic twins with inflammatory bowel disease. Following a re-call of the 5' RACE reads, TCRdb has one entry per CDR3 protein and lacks DNA. The repertoire table contains about 210,000 distinct CDR3 sequences. The sequencing sample was made of blood. Receptors originate from a human donor with ulcerative colitis or Crohn's disease, or a healthy co-twin of an affected twin (not recorded which).

The genes are TRBV18 and TRBJ2-1. Germline loops: CDR1 KGHSH, CDR2 LQKENI. The CDR3 extends over 17 amino acids. CDR3: CASSPPLKGSSYNEQFF. Using reference TRBV18 and TRBJ2-1 for the parts outside the CDR3, the full variable domain is NAGVMQNPRHLVRRRGQEARLRCSPMKGHSHVYWYRQLPEEGLKFMVYLQKENIIDESGMPKERFSAEFPKEGPSILRIQQVVRGDSAAYFCASSPPLKGSSYNEQFFGPGTRLTVL.

V and J are TRBV6-1 and TRBJ2-1; with no DNA, the TCRdb D assignment of TRBD1 cannot be verified. This CDR3 has 12 amino acids. Germline V gene sequence: CDR1 MNHNS, CDR2 SASEGT. CDR3 region: CASSEENPGGFF.

The genes are TRBV12-3 or TRBV12-4 and TRBJ2-3; TCRdb's D call, TRBD2, is unchecked because there is no DNA. This CDR3 has 14 amino acids. CDR3 region: CASSLGTWTDTQYF.

The chain has TRBV20-1 and TRBJ2-7; TCRdb designates TRBD1, a call that cannot be tested without DNA. This CDR3 comprises 11 residues. In germline, CDR1 is DFQATT, CDR2 SNEGSKA (reference sequence). CDR3 region: CSARGRHEQYF.

The chain has TRBV12-3 or TRBV12-4 and TRBJ2-2; the TCRdb D gene call, TRBD1, has no DNA to confirm it. The CDR3 loop spans 15 amino acids. Here the CDR3 reads CASITSGVRTGELFF.

The chain links TRBV7-2 to TRBJ2-7. CDR1 and CDR2 (germline): SGHTA, FQGNSA. The CDR3 covers 11 residues. The CDR3 reads CASSLSHEQYF.

This chain links TRBV2 with TRBJ1-6. The germline V gene has CDR1 SNHLY and CDR2 FYNNEI. This CDR3 is 15 amino acids long. The CDR3 spells CASSESSWNYSPLHF.

The chain links TRBV28 to TRBJ2-2. This CDR3 comprises 12 residues. Per the germline V gene, CDR1 is MDHEN and CDR2 is SYDVKM. The CDR3 spells CASLSFTGELFF. The full variable domain, in which reference TRBV28 and TRBJ2-2 provide the parts outside the CDR3, is DVKVTQSSRYLVKRTGEKVFLECVQDMDHENMFWYRQDPGLGLRLIYFSYDVKMKEKGDIPEGYSVSREKKERFSLILESASTNQTSMYLCASLSFTGELFFGEGSRLTVL.

The genes are TRBV6-2 or TRBV6-3 and TRBJ1-1; TCRdb's D call of TRBD1 is untestable without DNA. CDR3 length equals 14 residues. Germline values: CDR1 MNHEY, CDR2 SVGEGT. This CDR3 is CASSGAGPNTEAFF.

The chain employs TRBV20-1 and TRBJ2-4; TCRdb's D call, TRBD2, is unchecked because there is no DNA. CDR1 DFQATT and CDR2 SNEGSKA come from the germline V gene (reference sequence). This CDR3 contains 15 residues. The CDR3 reads CSAIAGGAAKNIQYF.

This chain links TRBV20-1 with TRBJ1-1; TCRdb lists TRBD1, though no DNA is available to test this call. This CDR3 is built from 15 residues. CDR1 DFQATT and CDR2 SNEGSKA come from the germline V gene (reference sequence). CDR3 region: CSARDRTGPNTEAFF.